A selection of T cell receptor beta chains follows, all from one sample in a study of T cell responses to AZD1222 COVID-19 vaccine. Clones were read by immunoSEQ multiplex PCR, and TCRdb kept only the in-frame ones, dropping some. This table holds about 150,000 clones, 85% found once. Source: peripheral blood, taken 28 days after the second dose of the MenACWY control vaccine. These TCRs come from an adult who received the MenACWY meningococcal vaccine as a control. Both conserved end residues are part of each CDR3. D genes are given only for firm matches. Size is stated for part of the rows, as once, few or many counts, or as a class when the clone is expanded.

TRBV28	TRBJ1-2	few	.	CATNGGAANLWGYTF	TGTGCAACAAATGGGGGGGCGGCGAATCTGTGGGGCTACACCTTC
TRBV21-1	TRBJ1-2	.	.	CASSKNQMGCYGYTF	TGTGCCAGCAGCAAAAACCAGATGGGGTGCTATGGCTACACCTTC
TRBV7-3	TRBJ1-6	once	.	CASSLTAFGVGSPLHF	TGTGCCAGCAGCTTAACGGCGTTTGGCGTGGGGTCACCCCTCCACTTT
TRBV19	TRBJ1-2	.	.	CASSEWDYGYTF	TGTGCCAGCTCGGAGTGGGACTATGGCTACACCTTC
TRBV7-2	TRBJ2-7	.	.	CASSLGQGTYEQYF	TGTGCCAGCAGCTTAGGTCAGGGGACCTACGAGCAGTACTTC
TRBV5-6	TRBJ2-1	.	.	CASSLSRNEQFF	TGTGCCAGCAGCTTGTCAAGGAATGAGCAGTTCTTC
TRBV5-4	TRBJ2-7	.	.	CASSEARGYEQYF	TGTGCCAGCAGCGAGGCGAGGGGTTACGAGCAGTACTTC
TRBV7-7	TRBJ1-1	.	.	CASSLQENTEAFF	TGTGCCAGCAGCCTACAAGAGAACACTGAAGCTTTCTTT
TRBV11-2	TRBJ2-2	.	.	CASSREHTGELFF	TGTGCCAGCAGCCGAGAGCACACCGGGGAGCTGTTTTTT
TRBV4-3	TRBJ1-2	few	.	CASSRARRAAGGYTF	TGCGCCAGCAGCCGAGCGCGGAGGGCCGCAGGAGGCTACACCTTC
TRBV19	TRBJ1-6	.	.	CASSKTRANSPLHF	TGTGCCAGTAGTAAGACCCGGGCTAATTCACCCCTCCACTTT
TRBV24-1	TRBJ1-2	.	.	CATRMGSRANYGYTF	TGTGCCACCAGAATGGGCAGTAGAGCTAACTATGGCTACACCTTC
TRBV5-5	TRBJ2-1	.	TRBD2	CASSLRGLAGGLYNEQFF	TGTGCCAGCAGCTTGAGGGGGCTAGCGGGAGGGCTCTACAATGAGCAGTTCTTC
TRBV2	TRBJ1-2	.	.	CASTQVNYGYTF	TGTGCCAGCACCCAGGTTAACTATGGCTACACCTTC
TRBV10-3	TRBJ2-7	once	TRBD1	CAISLQGSSYEQYF	TGTGCCATCAGCCTACAGGGGAGCTCCTACGAGCAGTACTTC
TRBV11-2	TRBJ2-7	.	TRBD1	CASSFDRGGYEQYF	TGTGCCAGCAGCTTCGACAGGGGTGGCTACGAGCAGTACTTC
TRBV24-1	TRBJ2-1	once	.	CATRADSRGYNEQFF	TGTGCCACCAGAGCGGACTCCCGTGGCTACAATGAGCAGTTCTTC
TRBV5-5	TRBJ1-3	once	TRBD1	CASSPPTGLSGNTIYF	TGTGCCAGCAGCCCACCGACAGGGCTCTCTGGAAACACCATATATTTT
TRBV11-3	TRBJ2-2	.	.	CASTGGTGELFF	TGTGCCAGCACCGGGGGTACCGGGGAGCTGTTTTTT
TRBV18	TRBJ1-5	.	.	CASSPQGNQPQHF	TGTGCCAGCTCACCACAAGGGAATCAGCCCCAGCATTTT
TRBV5-8	TRBJ2-7	once	TRBD2	CASSLFLAGVGEQYF	TGTGCCAGCAGCTTGTTCCTAGCGGGAGTGGGAGAGCAGTACTTC
TRBV5-1	TRBJ2-3	.	.	CASSLSQGYRSDTQYF	TGCGCCAGCAGCTTGTCACAGGGATACCGGTCAGATACGCAGTATTTT
TRBV27	TRBJ1-2	.	.	CASSSGVYGYTF	TGTGCCAGCAGTTCCGGGGTCTATGGCTACACCTTC
TRBV19	TRBJ1-1	.	.	CASGWVTEAFF	TGTGCCAGTGGGTGGGTCACTGAAGCTTTCTTT
TRBV10-3	TRBJ2-6	.	.	CAISEPGANVLTF	TGTGCCATCAGTGAGCCTGGGGCCAACGTCCTGACTTTC
TRBV15	TRBJ1-4	.	TRBD1	CATSRDKGTGGEKLFF	TGTGCCACCAGCAGAGATAAGGGAACAGGGGGAGAAAAACTGTTTTTT
TRBV5-5	TRBJ2-6	.	.	CASSLGGSGANVLTF	TGTGCCAGCAGCTTGGGAGGGTCTGGGGCCAACGTCCTGACTTTC
TRBV7-3	TRBJ2-1	few	TRBD2	CASSPGGTSGPARGNEQFF	TGTGCCAGCAGCCCCGGCGGGACTAGCGGCCCCGCACGGGGGAATGAGCAGTTCTTC
TRBV6-5	TRBJ2-1	.	.	CASSQQYNEQFF	TGTGCCAGCAGTCAACAATACAATGAGCAGTTCTTC
TRBV6-1	TRBJ2-7	.	TRBD2	CASSEVGLAGNYEQYF	TGTGCCAGCAGTGAAGTGGGACTAGCGGGTAACTACGAGCAGTACTTC
TRBV5-1	TRBJ2-2	.	TRBD1	CASSHGQATGELFF	TGCGCCAGCAGCCATGGACAGGCCACCGGGGAGCTGTTTTTT
TRBV10-3	TRBJ1-4	once	TRBD1	CAISEAAGTGAEKLFF	TGTGCCATCAGTGAGGCGGCCGGGACAGGGGCTGAAAAACTGTTTTTT
TRBV5-1	TRBJ2-5	.	.	CASSRNQETQYF	TGCGCCAGCAGCCGTAACCAGGAGACCCAGTACTTC
TRBV7-6	TRBJ1-6	.	.	CASSLVRDNSPLHF	TGTGCCAGCAGCTTAGTTCGGGATAATTCACCCCTCCACTTT
TRBV14	TRBJ2-1	.	TRBD1	CASSPSRDRGRFEQFF	TGTGCCAGCAGCCCGTCCCGGGACAGGGGGCGCTTTGAGCAGTTCTTC
TRBV19	TRBJ1-5	.	.	CASSIMGGGNQPQHF	TGTGCCAGTAGTATAATGGGGGGTGGCAATCAGCCCCAGCATTTT
TRBV4-3	TRBJ2-1	few	TRBD2	CASGSWGLAGGEQFF	TGCGCCAGCGGATCTTGGGGACTAGCGGGAGGTGAGCAGTTCTTC
TRBV24-1	TRBJ1-3	.	TRBD1	CATSDRHPGQGNTIYF	TGTGCCACCAGTGATCGACATCCGGGACAGGGAAACACCATATATTTT
TRBV3-1/TRBV3-2	TRBJ2-5	.	.	CASSQAEAGLGETQYF	TGTGCCAGCAGCCAAGCCGAAGCGGGCTTGGGGGAGACCCAGTACTTC
TRBV9	TRBJ2-1	.	TRBD2	CASSARLAGSPGNEQFF	TGTGCCAGCAGCGCTCGACTAGCGGGATCCCCTGGCAATGAGCAGTTCTTC